These 9 T cell receptor beta chains were sequenced from one sample in a study of cytomegalovirus exposure and HLA in healthy donors. This PCR relied on a set of 60 Vbeta primers and 13 Jbeta primers. Produced via immunoSEQ multiplex PCR; TCRdb's table is partial and in-frame only. The data show some 170,000 clones, around 70% seen once. Sequencing input: PBMCs. The receptors derive from a man aged 18 to 29 in good health and CMV-seropositive.

The table lists this clone with a few counts. The genes are TRBV6-1 and TRBJ2-5, with 10 positions matching TRBD1. Germline CDR1 is MNHNS and CDR2 is SASEGT. The CDR3 consists of 13 residues. With V trimmed by 7 bases and J by 3 bases, 2 bases remained unmatched. CDR3 sequence reads: CASTGTGEETQYF. CDR3 bases: TGTGCCAGCACCGGGACAGGGGAAGAGACCCAGTACTTC.

The chain couples TRBV29-1 to TRBJ1-3; D unresolved. Per the germline V gene, CDR1 is SQVTM and CDR2 is ANQGSEA. V was shortened by 7 bases and J by 3 bases, with 7 bases between the two germline ends. This CDR3 has 11 amino acids. The CDR3 sequence is CSGGSGNTIYF. The CDR3 DNA is TGCAGCGGCGGCAGTGGAAACACCATATATTTT. The full variable domain, with the rest looked up from reference TRBV29-1 and TRBJ1-3, is SAVISQKPSRDICQRGTSLTIQCQVDSQVTMMFWYRQQPGQSLTLIATANQGSEATYESGFVIDKFPISRPNLTFSTLTVSNMSPEDSSIYLCSGGSGNTIYFGEGSWLTVV.

This chain joins TRBV5-1 and TRBJ2-2; 9 bases are shared with TRBD2. With 4 bases clipped from V and 1 base from J, the junction kept 8 bases outside the gene matches. Germline CDR1 SGHRS, CDR2 YFSETQ. The CDR3 is 17 amino acids. In nucleotides, the CDR3 is TGCGCCAGCAGCCGACGAGCGGGGGGCCGGAACACCGGGGAGCTGTTTTTT. It encodes CASSRRAGGRNTGELFF.

In this sample, this clone turned up a few times. V usage is TRBV4-1 and J usage is TRBJ1-1; no definite D call. CDR3 length: 15 amino acids. CDR1 is MGHRA, CDR2 YSYEKL, per germline. Deletions cut 6 bases from V and 4 bases from J, with 18 bases between. The CDR3, as DNA: TGCGCCAGCAGTCCCCACCCCTACTCCGGCACTGAAGCTTTCTTT. This codes for CASSPHPYSGTEAFF.

To note about this clone: At one end, the junction sequence differs from germline, possibly due to a read error. V usage is TRBV9 and J usage is TRBJ2-1, with TRBD2 identical over 9 bases. The length of the CDR3 is 13 residues. Germline loops: CDR1 SGDLS, CDR2 YYNGEE. The CDR3 loop is CASSVEAGGLRIF. DNA for the CDR3: TGTGCCAGCAGCGTAGAGGCGGGAGGGCTCAGGATCTTC.

The chain couples TRBV7-3 to TRBJ1-2; D may be TRBD1 (5 bases). V lost 1 base and J lost 7, with 13 bases in between. The CDR3 has 14 residues. Germline V CDR1 and CDR2: SGHTA, FQGTGA. The CDR3 nucleotides are TGTGCCAGCAGCTTAAACCCCAGGGTTGGTGGCTACACCTTC. Encoded protein: CASSLNPRVGGYTF.

The V call is TRBV2, the J call TRBJ2-7; 13 positions agree with TRBD2. This CDR3 is built from 14 residues. Germline CDR1 reads SNHLY; CDR2 reads FYNNEI. V dropped 6 bases and J dropped 4; count of bases not matched to a gene: 3. The CDR3 DNA is TGTGCCAGCAGAGGACTAGCGGGAGTGTACGAGCAGTACGTC. As protein: CASRGLAGVYEQYV.

This chain links TRBV5-1 with TRBJ1-1, with a tentative D call TRBD1 (6 bases). V lost 3 bases and J lost 1, with 10 bases in between. The CDR3 length is 14 residues. Germline V gene data show CDR1 as SGHRS and CDR2 as YFSETQ. CDR3 DNA sequence: TGCGCCAGCAGCTCTCAACAGGGGAACACTGAAGCTTTCTTT. This encodes CASSSQQGNTEAFF.

The gene calls are TRBV5-1 and TRBJ2-2; 11 bases are shared with TRBD2. The CDR3 length is 16 residues. V lost 4 bases to trimming and J lost 7 bases; unmatched junction nucleotides: 9. CDR1 and CDR2 (germline): SGHRS, YFSETQ. CDR3: CASSPTSGSSGGELFF. CDR3 DNA: TGCGCCAGCAGCCCCACTAGCGGGAGTTCGGGCGGGGAGCTGTTTTTT.